Shown below are 10 T cell receptor beta chains from a single sample sequenced in a study of cytomegalovirus exposure and HLA in healthy donors. Amplification used 60 Vbeta primers and 13 Jbeta primers. Sequencing used immunoSEQ multiplex PCR; TCRdb keeps in-frame clones, though not all of them. The sample lists hundreds of thousands of clones, approximately 80% occurring once. Source material: PBMCs. The receptor set was obtained from a boy aged 2 to 10 in good health and CMV-seronegative.

The chain couples TRBV19 to TRBJ1-1; a possible D gene is TRBD1 (5 bases). CDR3 size: 15 residues. Trimming took off 5 bases at V and 2 bases at J, with 15 bases between the two ends. Germline V gives CDR1 LNHDA, CDR2 SQIVND (reference sequence). The CDR3, as DNA: TGTGCCAGTAGTTATGGACCAAGGGGAAACACTGAAGCTTTCTTT. Amino acids: CASSYGPRGNTEAFF.

The chain couples TRBV13 to TRBJ1-5; D remains ambiguous. The CDR3 contains 16 residues. Trimming cost V 3 bases and J 0 bases, with 12 bases left between them. Germline lookup yields CDR1 PRHDT and CDR2 FYEKMQ (reference sequence). The CDR3 nucleotides are TGTGCCAGCAGCTTTGGGCCAACCGATAGCAATCAGCCCCAGCATTTT. Encoded protein: CASSFGPTDSNQPQHF.

This clone was detected only a few times. V usage is TRBV6-5 and J usage is TRBJ2-7; TRBD2 might be the D (6 bases). There are 14 residues in the CDR3. Trimming cost V 9 bases and J 2 bases, with 17 bases left between them. Germline CDR1 reads MNHEY; CDR2 reads SVGAGI. CDR3 loop: CASSNPGEAYEQYF. DNA for the CDR3: TGTGCCAGTTCAAATCCGGGGGAGGCCTACGAGCAGTACTTC.

The gene calls are TRBV21-1 and TRBJ1-2. TRBV21-1 constitutes a pseudogene. The CDR3 sequence is 11 residues long. CDR3 nucleotides: TGTGCCAGCAGCCCGATCGGGGACTACACCTTC. Its translation is CASSPIGDYTF.

This chain connects TRBV4-1 to TRBJ1-3, with D perhaps TRBD1 (6 bases). With 1 base removed from V and 1 base from J, the gap between germline ends came to 17 bases. CDR1 is MGHRA and CDR2 is YSYEKL in the germline V gene. The CDR3 sequence is 18 residues long. The CDR3 DNA follows: TGCGCCAGCAGCCAAGGGATGGCCAGGGGTAAATCTGGAAACACCATATATTTT. It codes for CASSQGMARGKSGNTIYF.

This chain connects TRBV19 to TRBJ2-3; maybe TRBD1 (6 bases). CDR3 length: 14 amino acids. Germline lookup yields CDR1 LNHDA and CDR2 SQIVND (reference sequence). V shed 5 bases and J shed 3 bases, with 12 bases lying between them. The CDR3 coding sequence is TGTGCCAGTAGTGCAGGGGCGAGGACAGATACGCAGTATTTT. Protein: CASSAGARTDTQYF. Full variable domain (remainder filled in from reference TRBV19 and TRBJ2-3): DGGITQSPKYLFRKEGQNVTLSCEQNLNHDAMYWYRQDPGQGLRLIYYSQIVNDFQKGDIAEGYSVSREKKESFPLTVTSAQKNPTAFYLCASSAGARTDTQYFGPGTRLTVL.

The rearrangement links TRBV29-1 to TRBJ2-1; possible D gene TRBD2, 6 bases. CDR1 SQVTM and CDR2 ANQGSEA come from the germline V gene. The ends were cut back, 5 bases at V and 3 bases at J, with 14 bases in the middle. The CDR3 totals 14 residues. Here the CDR3 DNA reads TGCAGCGTTAGGAGGGCAGGGATCTACAATGAGCAGTTCTTC. Translation: CSVRRAGIYNEQFF.

The chain joins TRBV25-1 to TRBJ2-7; 9 bases are a match to TRBD1. Germline V gives CDR1 MGHDK, CDR2 SYGVNS. J lost 2 bases, V lost 6 bases, and 5 bases had no gene match. The CDR3 is 14 amino acids. CDR3 region: CASSPGQGTYEQYF. The CDR3 coding sequence is TGTGCCAGCAGCCCGGGACAGGGCACCTACGAGCAGTACTTC.

The genes are TRBV6-1 and TRBJ1-4; TRBD1 aligns across 7 bases. Germline V gene data show CDR1 as MNHNS and CDR2 as SASEGT. The CDR3 loop spans 14 amino acids. The V gene end was trimmed by 0 bases and the J gene end by 11 bases; junction bases not matched to a gene: 6. In DNA form, the CDR3 reads TGTGCCAGCAGTGAAGCCAGGGGGGCGAGGAAACTGTTTTTT. Its protein product is CASSEARGARKLFF.

In DNA form, the CDR3 reads TGTGCCAGTAGTAAACAGGGTTACGAGACCCAGTACTTC. It specifies CASSKQGYETQYF. This chain links TRBV19 with TRBJ2-5; weak D call: TRBD1 (6 bases). This CDR3 is built from 13 residues. Trimming shortened V by 4 bases and J by 5 bases, and 11 bases separated the two germline ends. Germline V gene data show CDR1 as LNHDA and CDR2 as SQIVND (reference sequence).